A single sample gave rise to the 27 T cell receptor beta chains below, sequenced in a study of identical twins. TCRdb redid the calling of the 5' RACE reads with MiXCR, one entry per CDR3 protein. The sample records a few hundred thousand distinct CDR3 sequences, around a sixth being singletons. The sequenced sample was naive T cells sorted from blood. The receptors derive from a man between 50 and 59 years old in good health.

CDR3 nucleotides: TGTGCCATCAGGGGGGGGCAGATTCCTGGCTACACCTTC. This codes for CAIRGGQIPGYTF. The V and J genes are TRBV10-3 and TRBJ1-2, with D perhaps matching TRBD1 (6 bases). V was pared by 6 bases and J by 7 bases, with 15 bases between. Germline V lookup: CDR1 ENHRY, CDR2 SYGVKD. This CDR3 has 13 amino acids.

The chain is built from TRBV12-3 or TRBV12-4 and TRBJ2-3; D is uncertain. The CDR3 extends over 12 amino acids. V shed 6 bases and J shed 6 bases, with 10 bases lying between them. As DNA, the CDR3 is TGTGCCAGCAGCCCGTTTGTGGATACGCAGTATTTT. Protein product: CASSPFVDTQYF.

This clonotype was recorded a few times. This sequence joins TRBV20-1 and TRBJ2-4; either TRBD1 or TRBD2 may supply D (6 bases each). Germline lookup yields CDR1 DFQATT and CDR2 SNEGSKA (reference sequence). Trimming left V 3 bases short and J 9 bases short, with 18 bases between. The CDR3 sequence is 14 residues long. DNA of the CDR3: TGCAGTGCTAGTCGGAGGGGGGACACCCTCATTCAGTACTTC. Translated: CSASRRGDTLIQYF.

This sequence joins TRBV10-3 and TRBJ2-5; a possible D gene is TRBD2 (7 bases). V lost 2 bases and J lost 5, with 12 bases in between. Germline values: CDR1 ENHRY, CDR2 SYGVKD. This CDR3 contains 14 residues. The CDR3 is CAISEAGARETQYF. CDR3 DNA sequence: TGTGCCATCAGTGAGGCGGGGGCCCGGGAGACCCAGTACTTC.

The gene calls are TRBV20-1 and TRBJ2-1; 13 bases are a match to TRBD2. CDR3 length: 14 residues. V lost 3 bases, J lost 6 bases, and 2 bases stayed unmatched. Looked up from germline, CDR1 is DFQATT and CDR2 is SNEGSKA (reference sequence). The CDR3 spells CSASTSGGANEQFF. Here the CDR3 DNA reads TGCAGTGCTAGTACTAGCGGGGGGGCCAATGAGCAGTTCTTC.

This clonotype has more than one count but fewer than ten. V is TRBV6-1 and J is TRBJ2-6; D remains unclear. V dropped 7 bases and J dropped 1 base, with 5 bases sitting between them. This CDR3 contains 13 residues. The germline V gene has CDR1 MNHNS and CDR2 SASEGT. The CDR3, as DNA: TGTGCCAGCACCCGATCTGGGGCCAACGTCCTGACTTTC. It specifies CASTRSGANVLTF.

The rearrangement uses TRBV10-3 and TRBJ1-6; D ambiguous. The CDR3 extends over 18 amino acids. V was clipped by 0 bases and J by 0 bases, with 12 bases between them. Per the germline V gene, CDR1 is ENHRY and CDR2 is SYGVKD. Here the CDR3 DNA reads TGTGCCATCAGTGAGTCGCGCAGACGGAGCTCCTATAATTCACCCCTCCACTTT. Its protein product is CAISESRRRSSYNSPLHF.

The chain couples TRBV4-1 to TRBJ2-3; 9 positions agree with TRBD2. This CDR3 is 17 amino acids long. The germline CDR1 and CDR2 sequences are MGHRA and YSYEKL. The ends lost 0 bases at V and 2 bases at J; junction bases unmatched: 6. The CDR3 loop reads CASSQDIAGVSTDTQYF. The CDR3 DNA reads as TGCGCCAGCAGCCAAGACATAGCGGGGGTGTCCACAGATACGCAGTATTTT.

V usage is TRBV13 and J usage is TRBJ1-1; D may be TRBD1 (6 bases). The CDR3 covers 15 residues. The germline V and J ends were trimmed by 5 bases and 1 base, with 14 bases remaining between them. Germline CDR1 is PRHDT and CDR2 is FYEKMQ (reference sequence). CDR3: CASSAEGHANTEAFF. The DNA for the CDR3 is TGTGCCAGCAGCGCGGAGGGACACGCGAACACTGAAGCTTTCTTT.

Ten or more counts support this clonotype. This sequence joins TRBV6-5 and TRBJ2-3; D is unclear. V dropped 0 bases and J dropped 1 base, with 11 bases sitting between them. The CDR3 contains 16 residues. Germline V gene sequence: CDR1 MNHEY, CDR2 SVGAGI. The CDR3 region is CASSYSMSPGTDTQYF. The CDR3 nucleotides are TGTGCCAGCAGTTACTCGATGTCTCCGGGCACAGATACGCAGTATTTT.

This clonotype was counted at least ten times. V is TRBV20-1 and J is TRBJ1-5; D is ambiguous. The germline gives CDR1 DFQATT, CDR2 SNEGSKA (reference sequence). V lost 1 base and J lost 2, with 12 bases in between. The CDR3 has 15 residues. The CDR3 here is CSARAPGVRNQPQHF. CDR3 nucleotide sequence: TGCAGTGCTAGAGCCCCCGGGGTTCGCAATCAGCCCCAGCATTTT.

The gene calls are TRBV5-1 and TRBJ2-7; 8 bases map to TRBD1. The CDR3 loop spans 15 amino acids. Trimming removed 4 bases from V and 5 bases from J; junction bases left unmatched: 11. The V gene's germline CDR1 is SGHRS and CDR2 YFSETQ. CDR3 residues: CASSDRDRPSNEQYF. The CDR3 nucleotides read TGCGCCAGCAGCGACCGGGACAGGCCCTCGAACGAGCAGTACTTC.

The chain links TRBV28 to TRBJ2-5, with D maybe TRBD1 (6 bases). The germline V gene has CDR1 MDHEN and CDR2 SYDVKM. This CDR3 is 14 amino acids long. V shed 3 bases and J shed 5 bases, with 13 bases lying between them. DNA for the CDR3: TGTGCCAGCAGTTTCGGGACATCTCGGGAGACCCAGTACTTC. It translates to CASSFGTSRETQYF.

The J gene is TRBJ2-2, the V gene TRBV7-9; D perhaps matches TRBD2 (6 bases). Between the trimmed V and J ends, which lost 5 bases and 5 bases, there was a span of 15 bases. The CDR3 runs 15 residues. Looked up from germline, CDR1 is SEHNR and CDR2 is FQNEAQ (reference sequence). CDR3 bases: TGTGCCAGCAGCCCCCGTTTGGGGAGGACCGGGGAGCTGTTTTTT. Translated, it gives CASSPRLGRTGELFF.

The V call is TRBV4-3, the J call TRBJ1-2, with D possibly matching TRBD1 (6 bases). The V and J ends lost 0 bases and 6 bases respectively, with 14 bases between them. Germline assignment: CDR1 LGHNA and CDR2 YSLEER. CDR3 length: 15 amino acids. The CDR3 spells CASSQEWGGSDGYTF. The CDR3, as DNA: TGCGCCAGCAGCCAAGAGTGGGGGGGCTCAGATGGCTACACCTTC.

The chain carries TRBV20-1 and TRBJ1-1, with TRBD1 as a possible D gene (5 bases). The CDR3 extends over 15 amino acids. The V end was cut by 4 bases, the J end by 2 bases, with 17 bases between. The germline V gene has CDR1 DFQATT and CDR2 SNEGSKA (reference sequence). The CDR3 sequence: CSATQFQGSNTEAFF. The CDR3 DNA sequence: TGCAGTGCTACCCAATTCCAGGGCTCCAACACTGAAGCTTTCTTT.

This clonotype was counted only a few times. In DNA, the CDR3 is TGCAGTGCTAGAGATCCGGGACGCCAATACGAGCAGTACTTC. It is translated as CSARDPGRQYEQYF. The chain employs TRBV20-1 and TRBJ2-7; perhaps D is TRBD1 or TRBD2 (5 bases each). V lost 0 bases to trimming and J lost 4 bases, with 13 bases between them. There are 14 residues in the CDR3. Germline CDR1 and CDR2: DFQATT and SNEGSKA (reference sequence).

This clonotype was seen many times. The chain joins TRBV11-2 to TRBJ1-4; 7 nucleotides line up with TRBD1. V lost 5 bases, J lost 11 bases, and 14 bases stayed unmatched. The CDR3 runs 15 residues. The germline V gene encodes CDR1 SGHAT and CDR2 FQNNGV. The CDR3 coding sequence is TGTGCCAGCAGCCCGATTAGAGGGGGCCGACCGAAACTGTTTTTT. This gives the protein CASSPIRGGRPKLFF.

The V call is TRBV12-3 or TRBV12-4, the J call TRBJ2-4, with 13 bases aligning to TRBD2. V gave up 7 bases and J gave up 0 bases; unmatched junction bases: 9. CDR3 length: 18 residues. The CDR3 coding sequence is TGTGCCAGCACCCCGGGACTAGCGGGATACCTAGCCAAAAACATTCAGTACTTC. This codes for CASTPGLAGYLAKNIQYF.

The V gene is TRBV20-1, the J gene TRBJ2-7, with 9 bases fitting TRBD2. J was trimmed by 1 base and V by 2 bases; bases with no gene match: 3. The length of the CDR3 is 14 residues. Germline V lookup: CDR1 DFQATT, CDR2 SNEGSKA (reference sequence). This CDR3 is CSARISGRSYEQYF. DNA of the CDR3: TGCAGTGCTAGAATTAGCGGGAGATCCTACGAGCAGTACTTC.

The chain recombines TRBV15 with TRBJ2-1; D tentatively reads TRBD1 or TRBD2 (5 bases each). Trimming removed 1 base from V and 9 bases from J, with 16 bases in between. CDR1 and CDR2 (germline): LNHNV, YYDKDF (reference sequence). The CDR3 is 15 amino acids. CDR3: CATSRGGYLVGEQFF. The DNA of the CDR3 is TGTGCCACCAGCAGAGGGGGGTACCTGGTGGGTGAGCAGTTCTTC.

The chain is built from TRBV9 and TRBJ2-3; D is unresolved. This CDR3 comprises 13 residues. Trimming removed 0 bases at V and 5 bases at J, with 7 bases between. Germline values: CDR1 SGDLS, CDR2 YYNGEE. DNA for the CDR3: TGTGCCAGCAGCGTAGCATTGAGAGATACGCAGTATTTT. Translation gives CASSVALRDTQYF.

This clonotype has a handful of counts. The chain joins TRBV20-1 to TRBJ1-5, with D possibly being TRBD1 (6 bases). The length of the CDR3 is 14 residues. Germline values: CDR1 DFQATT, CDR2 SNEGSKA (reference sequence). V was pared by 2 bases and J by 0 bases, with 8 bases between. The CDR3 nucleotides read TGCAGTGCTAGACTGGGACATAGCAATCAGCCCCAGCATTTT. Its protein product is CSARLGHSNQPQHF.

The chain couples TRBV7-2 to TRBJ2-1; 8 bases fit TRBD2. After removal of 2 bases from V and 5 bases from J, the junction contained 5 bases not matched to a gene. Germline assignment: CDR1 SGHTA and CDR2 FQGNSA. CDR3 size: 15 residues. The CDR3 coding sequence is TGTGCCAGCAGCTTAAGCGGGAGCAAGGACAATGAGCAGTTCTTC. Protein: CASSLSGSKDNEQFF.

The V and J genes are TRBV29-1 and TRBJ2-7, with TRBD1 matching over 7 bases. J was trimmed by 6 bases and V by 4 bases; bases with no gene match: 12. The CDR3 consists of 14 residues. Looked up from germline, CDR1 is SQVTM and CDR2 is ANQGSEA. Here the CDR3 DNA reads TGCAGCGTTGGCGTCCGGGCAGGGGGAAGCGAGCAGTACTTC. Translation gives CSVGVRAGGSEQYF.

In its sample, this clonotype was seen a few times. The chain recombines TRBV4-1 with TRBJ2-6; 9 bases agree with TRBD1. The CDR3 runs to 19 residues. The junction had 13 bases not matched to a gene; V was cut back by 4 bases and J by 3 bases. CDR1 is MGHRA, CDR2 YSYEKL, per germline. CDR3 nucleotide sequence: TGCGCCAGCAGCCGACCCACCTGGACAGGGGCGGTTGGGGCCAACGTCCTGACTTTC. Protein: CASSRPTWTGAVGANVLTF.

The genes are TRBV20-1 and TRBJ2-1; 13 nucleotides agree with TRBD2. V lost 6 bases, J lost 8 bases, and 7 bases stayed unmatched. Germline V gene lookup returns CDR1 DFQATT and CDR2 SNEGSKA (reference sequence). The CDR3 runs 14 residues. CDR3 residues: CSAELAGGLYEQFF. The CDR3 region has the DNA TGCAGTGCGGAACTAGCGGGGGGGCTCTATGAGCAGTTCTTC.